The subject of this entry is one T cell receptor (beta chain). The antigen is undetermined. The sample comes from a study of blood T cells in healthy people across ages. The authors ran a second PCR of about 7 to 11 cycles using a sample-barcoded 5' primer and a J-beta primer mix. Each of the cDNA molecules was tagged by a template-switch adaptor with 12 random nucleotides. MiXCR was run by TCRdb on the 5' RACE reads, yielding one entry per CDR3 protein. The sample consists of more than 1 million distinct CDR3 sequences, 45% of them appearing once. There are 13 residues in the CDR3. Trimming stripped 6 bases from V and 9 bases from J, with 15 bases between. Looked up from germline, CDR1 is MDHEN and CDR2 is SYDVKM. Each donor had ten milliliters of peripheral blood drawn. Whole-study results and caveats: A roughly linear fall in TCR beta diversity per million T cells was seen with increasing age. Among long-lived donors, naive CD4+ cells were more numerous and diversity higher than in aged donors.

This clonotype was sampled from a woman aged 60-75 years in good health. Sequenced sample: blood. V is TRBV28 and J is TRBJ2-1; D is unclear. The CDR3 coding sequence is TGTGCCAGCAGCTTCTATGAGGATGTTGAGCAGTTCTTC. Its protein product is CASSFYEDVEQFF.